Below are 25 T cell receptor beta chains sequenced from a single sample in a study of blood T cell repertoires in COVID-19. TCRdb's table, derived via immunoSEQ multiplex PCR, lists solely in-frame clones and lacks some. This sample has about 280,000 clones, with about nine tenths found just once. Sequenced: peripheral blood. These receptors all stem from a woman between 25 and 40 years old with active or convalescent COVID-19.

This chain connects TRBV9 to TRBJ2-2; 12 bases fit TRBD2. The CDR3 is 18 residues long. After removal of 0 bases from V and 0 bases from J, the junction contained 3 bases not matched to a gene. Germline CDR1 and CDR2: SGDLS and YYNGEE. As DNA, the CDR3 is TGTGCCAGCAGCGTAGAACTAGCGGGGGGCTCGAACACCGGGGAGCTGTTTTTT. Residues: CASSVELAGGSNTGELFF.

This sequence joins TRBV21-1 and TRBJ1-6. TRBV21-1 is a recognized pseudogene. This CDR3 comprises 16 residues. The CDR3 loop reads CASSKPIVGENSPLHF. In DNA form, the CDR3 reads TGTGCCAGCAGCAAACCCATAGTGGGAGAAAATTCACCCCTCCACTTT.

In its sample, this clone was seen once. This chain connects TRBV5-1 to TRBJ2-1; 16 nucleotides line up with TRBD2. V dropped 2 bases and J dropped 2; count of bases not matched to a gene: 16. The CDR3 runs to 22 residues. Germline CDR1 reads SGHRS; CDR2 reads YFSETQ. The CDR3 DNA reads as TGCGCCAGCAGCTTTGGAGTGGGACTAGCGGGGGGGGCCCCCGGGGCCTACAATGAGCAGTTCTTC. Translated: CASSFGVGLAGGAPGAYNEQFF.

This chain links TRBV13 with TRBJ1-6, with 8 bases that match TRBD1. The germline V gene has CDR1 PRHDT and CDR2 FYEKMQ (reference sequence). The length of the CDR3 is 18 residues. The junction had 10 bases not matched to a gene; V was cut back by 2 bases and J by 4 bases. CDR3 amino acids: CASSLSPGQGFYNSPLHF. The DNA of the CDR3 is TGTGCCAGCAGCTTATCGCCTGGACAGGGATTTTATAATTCACCCCTCCACTTT.

This chain uses TRBV19 with TRBJ1-5; maybe TRBD1 (5 bases). V dropped 3 bases and J dropped 6 bases, with 9 bases sitting between them. Looked up from germline, CDR1 is LNHDA and CDR2 is SQIVND (reference sequence). The CDR3 covers 13 residues. The CDR3 is CASSMQGGQPQHF. The CDR3 DNA reads as TGTGCCAGTAGTATGCAGGGTGGTCAGCCCCAGCATTTT.

The V gene is TRBV6-2 or TRBV6-3, the J gene TRBJ1-2; D not resolved. Germline V gene lookup returns CDR1 MNHEY and CDR2 SVGEGT. There are 11 residues in the CDR3. V was clipped by 6 bases and J by 5 bases, with 7 bases between them. Here the CDR3 reads CASSNTYGYTF. As DNA, the CDR3 is TGTGCCAGCAGCAATACTTATGGCTACACCTTC.

For the CDR3, the DNA is TGTGCCAGCAGTCCCATCCACGGGGGGATGGTCACAGATACGCAGTATTTT. It yields the protein CASSPIHGGMVTDTQYF. This chain uses TRBV5-6 with TRBJ2-3; 7 nucleotides match TRBD2. This CDR3 is 17 amino acids long. V was pared by 5 bases and J by 2 bases, with 14 bases of the junction left unmatched. Germline V lookup: CDR1 SGHDT, CDR2 YYEEEE.

The chain joins TRBV30 to TRBJ1-5; D is uncertain. The CDR3 consists of 15 residues. Per germline, CDR1 GTSNPN and CDR2 SVGIG (reference sequence). V lost 1 base, J lost 3 bases, and 13 bases lay in between. CDR3 amino acids: CAWSAQAKVNQPQHF. CDR3 bases: TGTGCCTGGAGTGCCCAGGCCAAGGTCAATCAGCCCCAGCATTTT.

This chain uses TRBV18 with TRBJ1-6, with D perhaps matching TRBD1 (5 bases). This CDR3 region has 20 residues. CDR1 KGHSH and CDR2 LQKENI come from the germline V gene. The ends were cut back, 3 bases at V and 0 bases at J, with 21 bases in the middle. CDR3 loop: CASSPTGGTAGSSYNSPLHF. In DNA, the CDR3 is TGTGCCAGCTCACCCACCGGGGGGACTGCCGGCAGCTCCTATAATTCACCCCTCCACTTT.

This clone was detected once. CDR3 coding DNA: TGTGCCAGCAGCTTAGTACAGGGGGCAAACACTGAAGCTTTCTTT. Its protein is CASSLVQGANTEAFF. The chain recombines TRBV7-8 with TRBJ1-1; 9 bases agree with TRBD1. The V and J ends lost 1 base and 2 bases, in that order; junction bases with no gene match: 2. Germline-derived CDR1 and CDR2 are SGHVS and FQNEAQ. The CDR3 covers 15 residues.

This chain joins TRBV14 and TRBJ2-3; 10 bases are shared with TRBD2. Germline CDR1 is SGHDN and CDR2 is FVKESK. The CDR3 is made up of 15 amino acids. V dropped 4 bases and J dropped 6; count of bases not matched to a gene: 7. CDR3 nucleotide sequence: TGTGCCAGCAGCCTCCTAGCGGGGGCCCTTGATACGCAGTATTTT. Protein sequence: CASSLLAGALDTQYF. The complete variable domain, with remaining parts taken from reference TRBV14 and TRBJ2-3, reads EAGVTQFPSHSVIEKGQTVTLRCDPISGHDNLYWYRRVMGKEIKFLLHFVKESKQDESGMPNNRFLAERTGGTYSTLKVQPAELEDSGVYFCASSLLAGALDTQYFGPGTRLTVL.

Here the CDR3 DNA reads TGTGCCAGCAGCTTGGAACCGGAGGGTAGGCAGTATTTT. It codes for CASSLEPEGRQYF. J is TRBJ2-3 and V is TRBV5-8; D possibly corresponds to TRBD2 (6 bases). V shed 0 bases and J shed 11 bases, with 13 bases lying between them. CDR1 and CDR2 from the germline V gene are SGHTS and YDEGEE. CDR3 length: 13 residues.

The chain joins TRBV6-6 to TRBJ2-1, with 8 bases identical to TRBD2. The J segment lost 0 bases and the V segment lost 5 bases, leaving 21 bases of the junction unmatched. The CDR3 sequence is 21 residues long. Germline-derived CDR1 and CDR2 are MNHNY and SVGAGI (reference sequence). CDR3 in amino acids: CASSRVLPAGGPLGSYNEQFF. The DNA for the CDR3 is TGTGCCAGCAGTCGAGTCCTCCCGGCGGGGGGACCTTTAGGCTCCTACAATGAGCAGTTCTTC.

V usage is TRBV18 and J usage is TRBJ1-5; 9 nucleotides line up with TRBD1. Germline V CDR1 and CDR2: KGHSH, LQKENI. CDR3 size: 18 residues. Unmatched junction bases numbered 10, after V lost 3 bases and J lost 1 base. Written as DNA, the CDR3 is TGTGCCAGCTCACCTCTTCCCGGGACAGGGTTAAGCAATCAGCCCCAGCATTTT. Its translation is CASSPLPGTGLSNQPQHF.

The chain uses TRBV3-1 (or the pseudogene TRBV3-2) and TRBJ2-7, with D possibly TRBD2 on 6 matching bases. CDR1 is LGHDT, CDR2 YNNKEL, per germline (reference sequence). This CDR3 has 12 residues. Trimming pared 4 bases from V and 5 bases from J, leaving 9 bases between. The CDR3 region has the DNA TGTGCCAGCAGCCTTGGACTACACGAGCAGTACTTC. Amino acids: CASSLGLHEQYF.

The chain employs TRBV19 and TRBJ1-2, with a tentative D call TRBD1 (6 bases). Trimming cost V 7 bases and J 0 bases, with 12 bases left between them. CDR1 LNHDA and CDR2 SQIVND come from the germline V gene (reference sequence). The CDR3 spans 14 residues. CDR3 DNA sequence: TGTGCCAGTACCACGACAGGTTCTAACTATGGCTACACCTTC. This sequence encodes CASTTTGSNYGYTF. Based on the CDR3 plus reference TRBV19 and TRBJ1-2, the full variable domain is DGGITQSPKYLFRKEGQNVTLSCEQNLNHDAMYWYRQDPGQGLRLIYYSQIVNDFQKGDIAEGYSVSREKKESFPLTVTSAQKNPTAFYLCASTTTGSNYGYTFGSGTRLTVV.

This clone was observed once. The chain carries TRBV19 and TRBJ1-1, with TRBD1 identical over 9 bases. Germline CDR1 and CDR2: LNHDA and SQIVND (reference sequence). This CDR3 has 17 residues. With 5 bases clipped from V and 1 base from J, the junction kept 11 bases outside the gene matches. In DNA, the CDR3 is TGTGCCAGTAGTGCAGGACAGGGGATTATGGGGAACACTGAAGCTTTCTTT. This sequence encodes CASSAGQGIMGNTEAFF.

The CDR3 loop reads CASSQGRGTPWYGDTQYF. In DNA form, the CDR3 reads TGTGCCAGCAGCCAGGGGCGGGGCACCCCGTGGTATGGAGATACGCAGTATTTT. This chain uses TRBV6-2 or TRBV6-3 with TRBJ2-3, with D perhaps given as TRBD1 or TRBD2 (6 bases each). CDR1 is MNHEY and CDR2 is SVGEGT in the germline V gene. The CDR3 consists of 18 residues. V shed 6 bases and J shed 5 bases, with 27 bases lying between them.

This clone was seen a single time. The chain is built from TRBV30 and TRBJ1-2; D might be TRBD1 (6 bases). V was trimmed by 0 bases and J by 2 bases, leaving 16 bases between them. The V gene's germline CDR1 is GTSNPN and CDR2 SVGIG (reference sequence). The CDR3 contains 16 residues. The CDR3 sequence: CAWSVPPTGINYGYTF. DNA of the CDR3: TGTGCCTGGAGTGTACCTCCCACAGGGATAAACTATGGCTACACCTTC. The whole variable domain, filled in from reference TRBV30 and TRBJ1-2, reads SQTIHQWPATLVQPVGSPLSLECTVEGTSNPNLYWYRQAAGRGLQLLFYSVGIGQISSEVPQNLSASRPQDRQFILSSKKLLLSDSGFYLCAWSVPPTGINYGYTFGSGTRLTVV.

The CDR3 is CAWSVLNTEAFF. CDR3 in DNA: TGTGCCTGGAGTGTACTCAACACTGAAGCTTTCTTT. V usage is TRBV30 and J usage is TRBJ1-1; D uncertain. V gave up 0 bases and J gave up 2 bases, with 4 bases separating them. The length of the CDR3 is 12 residues. CDR1 is GTSNPN, CDR2 SVGIG, per germline (reference sequence).

This clone was picked up one time. The J gene is TRBJ1-2, the V gene TRBV7-9, with D hard to call. The CDR3 runs 11 residues. Germline assignment: CDR1 SEHNR and CDR2 FQNEAQ (reference sequence). The V end lost 1 base, the J end lost 7 bases, and 4 bases lay between the germline ends. This chain's CDR3 is CASSLGSGYTF. The CDR3 bases are TGTGCCAGCAGCTTAGGGAGTGGCTACACCTTC.

The chain combines TRBV2 with TRBJ2-5, with no clear D. The CDR3 contains 11 residues. Germline assignment: CDR1 SNHLY and CDR2 FYNNEI. V was pared by 3 bases and J by 4 bases, with 3 bases between. CDR3 protein: CASSERETQYF. The DNA of the CDR3 is TGTGCCAGCAGTGAGAGAGAGACCCAGTACTTC.

J is TRBJ1-3 and V is TRBV20-1, with 9 nucleotides matching TRBD1. The trim removed 3 bases at V and 0 bases at J, leaving 6 bases unmatched. CDR3 size: 16 residues. Germline V gives CDR1 DFQATT, CDR2 SNEGSKA (reference sequence). The CDR3 is CSASPRTGASGNTIYF. CDR3 sequence (DNA): TGCAGTGCTAGTCCTCGGACAGGGGCCTCTGGAAACACCATATATTTT.

The chain employs TRBV28 and TRBJ2-3; TRBD2 agrees at 7 bases. Germline lookup yields CDR1 MDHEN and CDR2 SYDVKM. The CDR3 loop spans 13 amino acids. Trimming removed 3 bases from V and 8 bases from J; junction bases left unmatched: 5. Written as DNA, the CDR3 is TGTGCCAGCAGTTTTCGGGGGAGGGGTACGCAGTATTTT. Translated: CASSFRGRGTQYF.

This clone was picked up one time. The CDR3 DNA sequence: TGTGCCAGCAGCCAAAGACAGGTGATATACGAGCAGTACTTC. The encoded protein is CASSQRQVIYEQYF. This sequence joins TRBV5-5 and TRBJ2-7, with D tentatively TRBD1 (6 bases). V lost 4 bases and J lost 4, with 15 bases in between. The CDR3 is 14 amino acids. Germline V gives CDR1 SGHKS, CDR2 YYEKEE (reference sequence).